The clone carrying this T cell receptor (beta chain) was seen a single time. One end of the junction does not line up with germline, which may come from a read error. This entry is derived from a study of control samples from healthy donors and cancer patients. The protocol was immunoSEQ multiplex PCR, while the TCRdb copy is restricted to in-frame clones and leaves out a portion. The profile shows roughly 80,000 clones, 85% to 90% of them singletons. CDR3 length equals 13 residues. Germline CDR1 reads SGHTA; CDR2 reads FQGNSA. The chain uses TRBV7-2 and TRBJ1-1; a possible D gene is TRBD1 (5 bases). What was sequenced was blood. This TCR was sampled from a man aged 50-59 years in good health. CDR3 nucleotides: TGTGCCAGCAGCTTAGATTGGCAGGGCCTCAGGGATTTT. Translated, it gives CASSLDWQGLRDF.